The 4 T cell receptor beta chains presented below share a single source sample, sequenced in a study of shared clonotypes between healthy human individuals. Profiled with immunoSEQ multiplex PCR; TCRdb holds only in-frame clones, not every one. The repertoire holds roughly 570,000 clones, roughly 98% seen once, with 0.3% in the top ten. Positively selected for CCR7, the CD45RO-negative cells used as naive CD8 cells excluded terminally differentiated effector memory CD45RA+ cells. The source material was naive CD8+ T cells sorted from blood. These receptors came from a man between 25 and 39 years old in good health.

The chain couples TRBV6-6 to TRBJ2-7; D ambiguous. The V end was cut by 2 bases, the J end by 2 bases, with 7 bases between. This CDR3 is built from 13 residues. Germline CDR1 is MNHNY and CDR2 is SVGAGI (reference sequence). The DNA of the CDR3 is TGTGCCAGCAGTTACCGTCTAGCCTACGAGCAGTACTTC. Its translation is CASSYRLAYEQYF.

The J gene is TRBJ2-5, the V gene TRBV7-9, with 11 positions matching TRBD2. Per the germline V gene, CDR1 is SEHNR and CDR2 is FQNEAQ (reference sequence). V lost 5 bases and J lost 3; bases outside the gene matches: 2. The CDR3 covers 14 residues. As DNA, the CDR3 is TGTGCCAGCAGCGAGACTAGCGGGAAAGAGACCCAGTACTTC. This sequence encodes CASSETSGKETQYF.

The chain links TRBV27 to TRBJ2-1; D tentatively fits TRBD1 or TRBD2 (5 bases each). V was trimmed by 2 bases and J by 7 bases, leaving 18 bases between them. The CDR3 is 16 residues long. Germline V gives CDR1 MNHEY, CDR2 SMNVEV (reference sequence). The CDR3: CASSLRGGQPRNEQFF. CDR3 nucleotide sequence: TGTGCCAGCAGTTTAAGGGGCGGGCAACCTAGAAATGAGCAGTTCTTC.

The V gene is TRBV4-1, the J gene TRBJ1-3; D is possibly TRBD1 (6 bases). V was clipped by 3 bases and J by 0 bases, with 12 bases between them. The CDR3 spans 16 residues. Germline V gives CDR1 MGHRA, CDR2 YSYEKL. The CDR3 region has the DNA TGCGCCAGCAGCCAGCCTACAGGGCCCTCTGGAAACACCATATATTTT. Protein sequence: CASSQPTGPSGNTIYF.